The clone carrying this TCR beta chain was seen just once. No antigen is known for it. The CDR3 is 14 amino acids. Trimming cost V 6 bases and J 5 bases; bases outside gene matches: 3. Germline CDR1 ENHRY, CDR2 SYGVKD. These data are taken from a study of cytomegalovirus exposure and HLA in healthy donors. Points from the study as a whole: Previously analyzed data showed that most TCR beta V segments were productive at a frequency of about 87% or about 30%.

PCR primers comprised 60 Vbeta and 13 Jbeta primers. Using immunoSEQ multiplex PCR, the repertoire was profiled, and TCRdb retains in-frame clones only, with some absent. The sample contains about 93,000 clones, around three quarters of which appear only once. This TCR came from a man aged 30 to 45 in good health and CMV-seronegative. This rearrangement joins TRBV10-3 to TRBJ2-2; TRBD1 aligns across 10 bases. Sequenced material: PBMCs. CDR3 in DNA: TGTGCCATCAGGCGGACAGGGGGGACCGGGGAGCTGTTTTTT. Translating it yields CAIRRTGGTGELFF.